The 31 T cell receptor beta chains reported below all come from one sample, sequenced in a study of cytomegalovirus exposure and HLA in healthy donors. Primers included in the PCR were 60 Vbeta and 13 Jbeta primers. This table comes from immunoSEQ multiplex PCR, and its TCRdb copy is limited to in-frame clones, with some not included. This sample has 110,000 or so clones; approximately 8.6% occur once, and the top ten carry around 6%. Sequencing was done on a sample of PBMCs. These receptors all come from a woman in her thirties or forties in good health and CMV-seropositive.

V usage is TRBV5-4 and J usage is TRBJ1-2; 7 bases map to TRBD1. J lost 0 bases, V lost 4 bases, and 3 bases had no gene match. Germline V CDR1 and CDR2: SGHNT, YYREEE (reference sequence). This CDR3 is 14 amino acids long. For the CDR3, the DNA is TGTGCCAGCAGCCAGGGACAGTCTAACTATGGCTACACCTTC. This codes for CASSQGQSNYGYTF.

In nucleotides, the CDR3 is TGTGCCAGCAGAACGACAGCCATGAACACTGAAGCTTTCTTT. Amino acids: CASRTTAMNTEAFF. This sequence joins TRBV6-5 and TRBJ1-1, with D possibly TRBD1 on 5 matching bases. CDR3 length equals 14 residues. V was cut by 6 bases and J by 0 bases, with 11 bases left in between. CDR1 and CDR2 from the germline V gene are MNHEY and SVGAGI.

The chain has TRBV11-1 and TRBJ1-5, with 7 positions matching TRBD1. V was clipped by 2 bases and J by 4 bases; unmatched bases: 11. There are 17 residues in the CDR3. Germline V lookup: CDR1 SGHAT, CDR2 FQDESV (reference sequence). This CDR3 reads CASSLIMRTGKNQPQHF. CDR3 nucleotides: TGTGCCAGCAGCTTAATTATGAGGACAGGCAAAAATCAGCCCCAGCATTTT.

V gene TRBV7-9 combines with J gene TRBJ1-1, with 9 bases identical to TRBD1. Unmatched junction bases numbered 9, after V lost 5 bases and J lost 11 bases. Germline CDR1 and CDR2: SEHNR and FQNEAQ (reference sequence). CDR3 length equals 13 residues. The CDR3 loop reads CASSPDRGIAAFF. The CDR3 DNA sequence: TGTGCCAGCAGCCCGGACAGGGGTATCGCGGCTTTCTTT. The complete variable domain, with remaining parts taken from reference TRBV7-9 and TRBJ1-1, reads DTGVSQNPRHKITKRGQNVTFRCDPISEHNRLYWYRQTLGQGPEFLTYFQNEAQLEKSRLLSDRFSAERPKGSFSTLEIQRTEQGDSAMYLCASSPDRGIAAFFGQGTRLTVV.

This clone showed up just a few times. The V and J genes are TRBV4-1 and TRBJ1-4; D is unclear. V was trimmed by 1 base and J by 6 bases, leaving 12 bases between them. Germline V CDR1 and CDR2: MGHRA, YSYEKL. The CDR3 has 15 residues. The CDR3 spells CASSQGLGRDEKLFF. The CDR3 region has the DNA TGCGCCAGCAGCCAAGGGTTGGGGAGGGATGAAAAACTGTTTTTT.

This clone was found a few times. This chain links TRBV28 with TRBJ2-1; TRBD2 aligns across 7 bases. V was clipped by 2 bases and J by 13 bases; unmatched bases: 11. The CDR3 totals 14 residues. Germline CDR1 MDHEN, CDR2 SYDVKM. The CDR3 region is CASSLAPRERGQFF. The CDR3 nucleotides read TGTGCCAGCAGTTTAGCCCCCAGGGAGCGGGGTCAGTTCTTC.

The J gene is TRBJ1-1, the V gene TRBV5-6; no clear D gene. Trimming took off 4 bases at V and 5 bases at J, with 12 bases between the two ends. Germline V CDR1 and CDR2: SGHDT, YYEEEE. The CDR3 is made up of 13 amino acids. CDR3 nucleotide sequence: TGTGCCAGCAGCCCCGGAGGGAAAACTGAAGCTTTCTTT. Protein product: CASSPGGKTEAFF.

This clone was observed a handful of times. The rearrangement links TRBV5-4 to TRBJ2-5, with 12 bases that match TRBD1. The last part of the DNA fits TRBJ2-7 better; the J call may be wrong. The germline gives CDR1 SGHNT, CDR2 YYREEE (reference sequence). The CDR3 sequence is 16 residues long. The CDR3 sequence: CASSLGDRGRRYEQYF. The CDR3 region has the DNA TGTGCCAGCAGCTTGGGGGACAGGGGGCGAAGATACGAGCAGTACTTC.

There are a few counts of this clone. This chain connects TRBV2 to TRBJ1-5; D is unresolved. The germline V gene encodes CDR1 SNHLY and CDR2 FYNNEI. Trimming took off 7 bases at V and 0 bases at J, with 13 bases between the two ends. The CDR3 loop spans 15 amino acids. The CDR3: CASTGRQVSNQPQHF. In DNA form, the CDR3 reads TGTGCCAGCACCGGTCGGCAGGTTAGCAATCAGCCCCAGCATTTT.

This clone was detected only a few times. The V call is TRBV6-1, the J call TRBJ2-2, with TRBD1 matching over 10 bases. This CDR3 is built from 15 residues. V was clipped by 5 bases and J by 5 bases; unmatched bases: 5. Germline V lookup: CDR1 MNHNS, CDR2 SASEGT. CDR3 DNA: TGTGCCAGCAGTAAAGTGGGACAGGGGACCGGGGAGCTGTTTTTT. Amino acid sequence: CASSKVGQGTGELFF.

This clone has more than one count but fewer than ten. J is TRBJ2-2 and V is TRBV27, with a weak D call TRBD1 (6 bases). Per germline, CDR1 MNHEY and CDR2 SMNVEV (reference sequence). V lost 5 bases to trimming and J lost 1 base, with 14 bases between them. This CDR3 comprises 16 residues. CDR3 bases: TGTGCCAGCAGTGTTGTTTGGACAGAGAACACCGGGGAGCTGTTTTTT. It encodes CASSVVWTENTGELFF.

A few counts support this clone. The chain employs TRBV15 and TRBJ2-7; tentative D call: TRBD1 (5 bases). V was trimmed by 3 bases and J by 3 bases, leaving 6 bases between them. The CDR3 loop spans 12 amino acids. Germline V CDR1 and CDR2: LNHNV, YYDKDF (reference sequence). The CDR3 DNA reads TGTGCCACCAGCAGCGACAGCTACGAGCAGTACTTC. Protein product: CATSSDSYEQYF.

There are a few counts of this clone. V is TRBV2 and J is TRBJ1-1, with D possibly matching TRBD1 (6 bases). The CDR3 loop spans 13 amino acids. The germline gives CDR1 SNHLY, CDR2 FYNNEI. The germline V and J ends were trimmed by 6 bases and 6 bases, with 14 bases remaining between them. For the CDR3, the DNA is TGTGCCAGCAGGAGGACAGCTTCCCCTGAAGCTTTCTTT. This sequence encodes CASRRTASPEAFF.

This clone has only a few counts. The V and J genes are TRBV6-5 and TRBJ2-2; no clear D. The V gene lost 5 bases and the J gene lost 1 base, with 8 bases spanning the gap. The CDR3 spans 14 residues. Per the germline V gene, CDR1 is MNHEY and CDR2 is SVGAGI. CDR3 in DNA: TGTGCCAGCAGTAGGCGGATGAACACCGGGGAGCTGTTTTTT. Its translation is CASSRRMNTGELFF.

J is TRBJ2-2 and V is TRBV2; no clear D gene. The CDR3 has 14 residues. Germline values: CDR1 SNHLY, CDR2 FYNNEI. V gave up 6 bases and J gave up 4 bases, with 12 bases separating them. In DNA form, the CDR3 reads TGTGCCAGCAGCGCCCGACAAAGCACCGGGGAGCTGTTTTTT. It yields the protein CASSARQSTGELFF. The complete variable domain, with remaining parts taken from reference TRBV2 and TRBJ2-2, reads EPEVTQTPSHQVTQMGQEVILRCVPISNHLYFYWYRQILGQKVEFLVSFYNNEISEKSEIFDDQFSVERPDGSNFTLKIRSTKLEDSAMYFCASSARQSTGELFFGEGSRLTVL.

In the case of this clone: This CDR3 is also generated by other DNA sequences in the sample. The rearrangement uses TRBV6-5 and TRBJ1-2, with TRBD1 matching 9 bases. The ends lost 3 bases at V and 7 bases at J; junction bases unmatched: 9. The CDR3 runs to 15 residues. Germline CDR1 and CDR2: MNHEY and SVGAGI. This CDR3 is CASSYLNRGRGGYTF. The CDR3 bases are TGTGCCAGCAGTTATTTAAACAGGGGGCGCGGTGGCTACACCTTC.

The chain couples TRBV11-1 to TRBJ1-1; 9 nucleotides line up with TRBD1. CDR1 is SGHAT, CDR2 FQDESV, per germline (reference sequence). The CDR3 length is 15 residues. V gave up 5 bases and J gave up 5 bases; unmatched junction bases: 9. The CDR3 DNA follows: TGTGCCAGCAGCCAGAGGACAGGGGAATTTACTGAAGCTTTCTTT. It yields the protein CASSQRTGEFTEAFF.

This chain uses TRBV10-3 with TRBJ1-1; D perhaps matches TRBD1 (6 bases). V lost 2 bases to trimming and J lost 5 bases, with 21 bases between them. Germline CDR1 is ENHRY and CDR2 is SYGVKD. This CDR3 comprises 17 residues. The CDR3 loop reads CAISEGLGGAGDTEAFF. In nucleotides, the CDR3 is TGTGCCATCAGTGAGGGCTTGGGGGGGGCTGGGGATACTGAAGCTTTCTTT.

In its sample, this clone was seen a few times. This sequence joins TRBV4-1 and TRBJ2-3, with D perhaps TRBD2 (6 bases). Germline V gene data show CDR1 as MGHRA and CDR2 as YSYEKL. V was shortened by 0 bases and J by 0 bases, with 7 bases between the two germline ends. This CDR3 has 15 residues. The CDR3 DNA follows: TGCGCCAGCAGCCAAGATGGGGGGAGCACAGATACGCAGTATTTT. Its protein product is CASSQDGGSTDTQYF.

This clone was seen more than once but under ten times. The chain recombines TRBV7-9 with TRBJ1-1; D gene uncertain. Germline-derived CDR1 and CDR2 are SEHNR and FQNEAQ (reference sequence). The V end was cut by 4 bases, the J end by 1 base, with 4 bases between. The CDR3 consists of 12 residues. CDR3 loop: CASSSQNTEAFF. The CDR3 DNA is TGTGCCAGCAGCTCACAGAACACTGAAGCTTTCTTT.

The J gene is TRBJ1-2, the V gene TRBV6-6, with 9 bases matching TRBD1. The CDR3 is made up of 12 amino acids. With 5 bases clipped from V and 6 bases from J, the junction kept 1 base outside the gene matches. Germline V gene lookup returns CDR1 MNHNY and CDR2 SVGAGI (reference sequence). CDR3 in amino acids: CASSGTGHGYTF. The CDR3 DNA sequence: TGTGCCAGCAGTGGGACAGGGCATGGCTACACCTTC.

The table lists this clone with a few counts. The gene calls are TRBV5-4 and TRBJ2-7, with TRBD2 as a possible D gene (5 bases). V shed 0 bases and J shed 0 bases, with 7 bases lying between them. From germline, CDR1 is SGHNT and CDR2 YYREEE (reference sequence). The CDR3 consists of 14 residues. CDR3 protein: CASSLAGDSYEQYF. The CDR3 bases are TGTGCCAGCAGCTTGGCCGGGGACTCCTACGAGCAGTACTTC.

The V gene is TRBV5-4, the J gene TRBJ2-5, with TRBD1 matching 9 bases. V gave up 5 bases and J gave up 5 bases; unmatched junction bases: 10. CDR3 length equals 15 residues. Germline V gene lookup returns CDR1 SGHNT and CDR2 YYREEE (reference sequence). CDR3 DNA sequence: TGTGCCAGCAGTCGGACAGGGGATAGATGGGAGACCCAGTACTTC. As protein: CASSRTGDRWETQYF.

The chain recombines TRBV5-1 with TRBJ1-2; 7 bases agree with TRBD1. The CDR3 is made up of 16 amino acids. Per the germline V gene, CDR1 is SGHRS and CDR2 is YFSETQ. J was trimmed by 0 bases and V by 4 bases; bases with no gene match: 9. CDR3 protein: CASSADTGDSNYGYTF. CDR3 nucleotides: TGCGCCAGCAGCGCGGATACAGGGGACTCTAACTATGGCTACACCTTC.

This clone was counted a few times. The V gene is TRBV12-5, the J gene TRBJ1-1; maybe TRBD1 (6 bases). The CDR3 contains 15 residues. V was shortened by 0 bases and J by 1 base, with 9 bases between the two germline ends. The germline gives CDR1 LGHNT, CDR2 FRNRAP. CDR3 nucleotide sequence: TGTGCTAGTGGTTTGGTACAGGGAACGAACACTGAAGCTTTCTTT. Its translation: CASGLVQGTNTEAFF.

In its sample, this clone was seen a few times. This chain connects TRBV11-3 to TRBJ1-4, with TRBD1 matching 7 bases. The CDR3 extends over 14 amino acids. The germline gives CDR1 SGHNT, CDR2 YENEEA. With 5 bases clipped from V and 3 bases from J, the junction kept 3 bases outside the gene matches. As DNA, the CDR3 is TGTGCCAGCAGCCCAGGGGGAGCTAATGAAAAACTGTTTTTT. It is translated as CASSPGGANEKLFF.

This clone was counted only a few times. The chain has TRBV6-1 and TRBJ2-2; 10 bases agree with TRBD1. Per the germline V gene, CDR1 is MNHNS and CDR2 is SASEGT. The CDR3 length is 15 residues. V shed 7 bases and J 5 bases; nucleotides not matched to a gene: 7. The chain's CDR3 is CASTWTGGGTGELFF. The CDR3 nucleotides are TGTGCCAGCACTTGGACAGGGGGTGGGACCGGGGAGCTGTTTTTT.

This clone has a count of ten or more. This sequence joins TRBV30 and TRBJ2-7; 8 bases match TRBD1. The trim removed 3 bases at V and 3 bases at J, leaving 4 bases unmatched. There are 13 residues in the CDR3. Germline V gives CDR1 GTSNPN, CDR2 SVGIG (reference sequence). CDR3 sequence (DNA): TGTGCCTGGAGCGCCGGGACAGGCTACGAGCAGTACTTC. Its protein product is CAWSAGTGYEQYF.

The chain combines TRBV28 with TRBJ2-7, with TRBD1 matching over 9 bases. CDR1 MDHEN and CDR2 SYDVKM come from the germline V gene. The CDR3 extends over 15 amino acids. V lost 5 bases and J lost 3; bases outside the gene matches: 8. The CDR3 reads CASSPGDRVSYEQYF. DNA of the CDR3: TGTGCCAGCAGTCCCGGGGACAGGGTGAGCTACGAGCAGTACTTC.

This clone was counted only a few times. V gene TRBV30 combines with J gene TRBJ2-5; D perhaps matches TRBD1 (5 bases). The CDR3 contains 15 residues. The V and J ends lost 0 bases and 2 bases respectively, with 13 bases between them. Germline CDR1 GTSNPN, CDR2 SVGIG (reference sequence). CDR3 in amino acids: CAWSVDTWTQETQYF. As DNA, the CDR3 is TGTGCCTGGAGTGTGGACACGTGGACGCAAGAGACCCAGTACTTC. Looking up the rest from reference TRBV30 and TRBJ2-5 gives the full variable domain: SQTIHQWPATLVQPVGSPLSLECTVEGTSNPNLYWYRQAAGRGLQLLFYSVGIGQISSEVPQNLSASRPQDRQFILSSKKLLLSDSGFYLCAWSVDTWTQETQYFGPGTRLLVL.

This clone has just a few counts. This chain uses TRBV5-4 with TRBJ2-5; D perhaps matches TRBD2 (5 bases). CDR1 and CDR2 (germline): SGHNT, YYREEE (reference sequence). This CDR3 is built from 13 residues. V lost 0 bases, J lost 3 bases, and 6 bases lay in between. The CDR3 sequence: CASSLAGKETQYF. The CDR3 DNA reads TGTGCCAGCAGCTTGGCGGGGAAAGAGACCCAGTACTTC. The whole variable domain, remainder taken from reference TRBV5-4 and TRBJ2-5, is ETGVTQSPTHLIKTRGQQVTLRCSSQSGHNTVSWYQQALGQGPQFIFQYYREEENGRGNFPPRFSGLQFPNYSSELNVNALELDDSALYLCASSLAGKETQYFGPGTRLLVL.